A selection of T cell receptor beta chains follows, all from one sample in a study of radiation and T cells in renal cell carcinoma. Assay: immunoSEQ multiplex PCR; the TCRdb copy retains only in-frame clones and omits some. The data contain about 130,000 clones, nearly 90% of them singletons. The source was blood, collected from a patient whose treatment included radiotherapy and nephrectomy. These receptors were taken from a woman between 50 and 59 years old with renal cell carcinoma. Each CDR3 is given with its conserved first and last residue. D genes are given only for firm matches. Size is omitted from some rows. Given values are once, few, many or a class for expanded clones.

>TRBJ2-1|.|TRBV6-6|TRBD2
CASSDTSGGGNEQFF
TGTGCCAGCAGTGATACTAGCGGGGGGGGTAATGAGCAGTTCTTC
>TRBJ2-7|.|TRBV5-1|.
CASSLNTWGQYSYEQYF
TGCGCCAGCAGCTTGAACACGTGGGGCCAATACTCCTACGAGCAGTACTTC
>TRBJ2-3|.|TRBV5-1|.
CASLGQTTDTQYF
TGCGCCTCCCTGGGCCAGACCACAGATACGCAGTATTTT
>TRBJ2-3|.|TRBV2|.
CASSAEGSRTDTQYF
TGTGCCAGCAGTGCGGAGGGGTCCCGTACAGATACGCAGTATTTT
>TRBJ2-4|.|TRBV7-8|.
CASSLGSGRGVGKNIQYF
TGTGCCAGCAGCTTAGGGAGCGGCAGGGGGGTAGGCAAAAACATTCAGTACTTC
>TRBJ2-3|.|TRBV7-3|TRBD2
CASSSTRPGLAGTDTQYF
TGTGCCAGCAGTTCTACCAGACCGGGACTAGCGGGGACAGATACGCAGTATTTT
>TRBJ1-5|.|TRBV6-5|.
CASRRGGDRQPQHF
TGTGCCAGCAGACGGGGCGGGGATCGTCAGCCCCAGCATTTT
>TRBJ2-7|.|TRBV7-9|.
CASSPQTHSYEQYF
TGTGCCAGCAGCCCGCAGACCCACTCCTACGAGCAGTACTTC
>TRBJ2-2|.|TRBV5-4|.
CASSLAGIMTGELFF
TGTGCCAGCAGCTTGGCCGGGATTATGACCGGGGAGCTGTTTTTT
>TRBJ2-7|.|TRBV19|TRBD1
CASTQGKSNEQYF
TGTGCCAGTACACAGGGGAAGAGTAACGAGCAGTACTTC
>TRBJ1-6|.|TRBV6-1|.
CASSEGQGWNSPLHF
TGTGCCAGCAGTGAAGGTCAGGGATGGAATTCACCCCTCCACTTT
>TRBJ1-1|.|TRBV18|.
CASSPPSAENTEAFF
TGTGCCAGCTCACCACCATCTGCGGAAAACACTGAAGCTTTCTTT
>TRBJ1-6|once|TRBV28|TRBD1
CASSPWTGGVYSPLHF
TGTGCCAGCAGTCCCTGGACAGGGGGCGTATATTCACCCCTCCACTTT
>TRBJ2-3|.|TRBV9|TRBD2
CASSVGLAEGADTQYF
TGTGCCAGCAGCGTAGGACTAGCGGAAGGGGCAGATACGCAGTATTTT
>TRBJ2-7|.|TRBV4-3|TRBD1
CASSQGPGNRGLDEQYF
TGCGCCAGCAGCCAAGGGCCAGGAAACAGGGGGCTCGACGAGCAGTACTTC
>TRBJ2-5|.|TRBV5-6|.
CASSLWGGRETQYF
TGTGCCAGCAGCTTGTGGGGAGGACGAGAGACCCAGTACTTC
>TRBJ2-1|.|TRBV19|.
CATRDRLTYNEQFF
TGTGCCACCCGAGACAGACTAACCTACAATGAGCAGTTCTTC
>TRBJ2-5|.|TRBV7-8|.
CASSLARGSPPRETQYF
TGTGCCAGCAGCTTAGCGCGGGGTAGCCCCCCTCGGGAGACCCAGTACTTC
>TRBJ2-1|.|TRBV2|TRBD1
CASSGGTGHNEQFF
TGTGCCAGCAGTGGGGGGACAGGGCACAATGAGCAGTTCTTC
>TRBJ1-6|.|TRBV19|.
CASSPNIYNSPLHF
TGTGCCAGTAGTCCGAACATCTATAATTCACCCCTCCACTTT
>TRBJ1-2|.|TRBV19|.
CASGWDGYTF
TGTGCCTCTGGGTGGGATGGCTACACCTTC
>TRBJ2-7|.|TRBV11-2|.
CASSLGNRGPYEQYF
TGTGCCAGCAGCTTAGGTAACAGAGGTCCCTACGAGCAGTACTTC
>TRBJ1-4|.|TRBV6-1|TRBD1
CASSDQTGENEKLFF
TGTGCCAGCAGTGACCAGACAGGGGAGAATGAAAAACTGTTTTTT
>TRBJ2-5|.|TRBV11-1|.
CASSTGGRAETQYF
TGTGCCAGCAGCACGGGGGGCCGCGCAGAGACCCAGTACTTC
>TRBJ2-2|.|TRBV7-8|.
CASSTGLRGRGIVPELFF
TGTGCCAGCAGCACGGGACTAAGGGGGCGGGGGATCGTCCCGGAGCTGTTTTTT
>TRBJ2-1|.|TRBV11-2|.
CASSLGGARQSLYEQFF
TGTGCCAGCAGCCTAGGAGGAGCCCGTCAAAGTCTCTATGAGCAGTTCTTC
>TRBJ2-1|once|TRBV11-2|TRBD1
CASSTTRDRGAGEQFF
TGTGCCAGCAGCACCACGAGGGACAGGGGCGCGGGTGAGCAGTTCTTC
>TRBJ2-7|.|TRBV19|TRBD1
CASRDRGYDEQYF
TGTGCCAGTCGGGACAGGGGATACGACGAGCAGTACTTC
>TRBJ2-3|.|TRBV19|.
CASTWGPSTDTQYF
TGTGCCAGTACTTGGGGCCCATCCACAGATACGCAGTATTTT
>TRBJ1-2|.|TRBV6-1|.
CASSEALDYGYTF
TGTGCCAGCAGTGAAGCGCTAGACTATGGCTACACCTTC
>TRBJ2-3|.|TRBV5-4|.
CASSLVGRTDTQYF
TGTGCCAGCAGCTTGGTGGGTCGCACAGATACGCAGTATTTT
>TRBJ1-5|.|TRBV7-2|.
CASSFGTGRSNQPQHF
TGTGCCAGCAGCTTCGGAACAGGGCGTAGCAATCAGCCCCAGCATTTT
>TRBJ2-1|.|TRBV5-1|TRBD2
CASSLTSGVYNEQFF
TGCGCCAGCAGCTTGACCAGCGGGGTTTACAATGAGCAGTTCTTC
>TRBJ1-1|.|TRBV6-5|.
CASSSPRGSSEAFF
TGTGCCAGCAGTTCTCCGAGGGGCAGCTCTGAAGCTTTCTTT
>TRBJ2-7|.|TRBV6-6|.
CASSYGQAAYEQYF
TGTGCCAGCAGTTACGGGCAGGCAGCCTACGAGCAGTACTTC
>TRBJ2-7|few|TRBV6-1|TRBD2
CATASGERYF
TGTGCCACCGCCAGCGGGGAACGGTACTTC
>TRBJ2-3|.|TRBV5-6|.
CASSLTGIGDTQYF
TGTGCCAGCAGCCTGACAGGAATTGGGGATACGCAGTATTTT